Detailed here is one T cell receptor (beta chain). The record originates from a study of blood T cell repertoires in COVID-19. Overall study: From T cells, B-cell-depleted T cells, or PBMCs came the material, which was cDNA or gDNA.

Profiled with immunoSEQ multiplex PCR; TCRdb holds only in-frame clones, not every one. In the table there are 65,000 to 95,000 clones, 80% of which are singletons. CDR1 is SGHDT and CDR2 is YYEEEE in the germline V gene. The junction had 10 bases not matched to a gene; V was cut back by 4 bases and J by 8 bases. This CDR3 comprises 15 residues. This rearrangement joins TRBV5-6 to TRBJ1-4, with TRBD1 matching over 8 bases. The sequence came from a woman aged 40 to 50 with active or convalescent COVID-19. Sequenced material: peripheral blood. CDR3 region: CASSTQGASNEKLFF. The CDR3 DNA sequence: TGTGCCAGCAGCACGCAGGGGGCGAGTAACGAAAAACTGTTTTTT.